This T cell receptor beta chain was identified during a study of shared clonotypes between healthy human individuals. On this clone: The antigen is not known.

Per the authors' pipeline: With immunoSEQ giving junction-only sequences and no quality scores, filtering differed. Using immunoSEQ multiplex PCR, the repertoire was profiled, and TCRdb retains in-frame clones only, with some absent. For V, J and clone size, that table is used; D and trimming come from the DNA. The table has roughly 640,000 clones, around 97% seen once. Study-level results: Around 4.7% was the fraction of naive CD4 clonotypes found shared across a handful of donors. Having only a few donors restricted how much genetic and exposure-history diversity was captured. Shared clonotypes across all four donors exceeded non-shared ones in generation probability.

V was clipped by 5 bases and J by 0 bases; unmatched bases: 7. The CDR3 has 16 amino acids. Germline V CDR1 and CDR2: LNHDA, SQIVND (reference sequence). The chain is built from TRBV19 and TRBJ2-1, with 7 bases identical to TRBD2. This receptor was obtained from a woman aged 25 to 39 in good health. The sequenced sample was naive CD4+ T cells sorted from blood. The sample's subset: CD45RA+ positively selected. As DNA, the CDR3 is TGTGCCAGTAGTTTCTTCGCGGGGGTCTCCTACAATGAGCAGTTCTTC. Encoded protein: CASSFFAGVSYNEQFF.